These T cell receptor beta chains were read from a single sample in a study of cytotoxic CD8 clonotypes in ibrutinib-treated CLL. The data were produced by immunoSEQ multiplex PCR, yet TCRdb's version contains in-frame clones alone and is incomplete. The sample has approximately 200,000 clones, around 72% seen once. The sample in question was PBMCs, obtained after 24 months of ibrutinib treatment. These TCRs come from a human donor with chronic lymphocytic leukemia. CDR3s include the opening cysteine and the closing phenylalanine or tryptophan. A D gene is named only where the DNA matches it firmly. Clone size, where shown, is once, few, many, or a class for clones that have expanded.

clone size: NA
J gene: TRBJ1-5
V gene: TRBV4-3
D gene: NA
CDR3 DNA: TGCGCCAGCAGCCAAGATTGGTATGGCTTTCAGCCCCAGCATTTT
CDR3 protein: CASSQDWYGFQPQHF

clone size: once
J gene: TRBJ2-2
V gene: TRBV6-6
D gene: TRBD1
CDR3 DNA: TGTGCCAGCAGTTATTTGACAGGGGTTACCGGGGAGCTGTTTTTT
CDR3 protein: CASSYLTGVTGELFF

clone size: NA
J gene: TRBJ1-5
V gene: TRBV4-3
D gene: NA
CDR3 DNA: TGCGCCAGCAGCCCTGCGGGCAAAGGCAATCAGCCCCAGCATTTT
CDR3 protein: CASSPAGKGNQPQHF

clone size: NA
J gene: TRBJ2-7
V gene: TRBV9
D gene: TRBD1
CDR3 DNA: TGTGCCAGCAGTCCCCGGACAGGGGGCTCCTACGAGCAGTACTTC
CDR3 protein: CASSPRTGGSYEQYF

clone size: once
J gene: TRBJ2-7
V gene: TRBV4-3
D gene: TRBD2
CDR3 DNA: TGCGCCAGCAGCCAAGATTCGGCGGGGACTAGCGGGGTTGAGCAGTACTTC
CDR3 protein: CASSQDSAGTSGVEQYF

clone size: NA
J gene: TRBJ2-4
V gene: TRBV5-6
D gene: NA
CDR3 DNA: TGTGCCAGCAGCTTGGAAGGGTCCAAAAACATTCAGTACTTC
CDR3 protein: CASSLEGSKNIQYF

clone size: NA
J gene: TRBJ2-7
V gene: TRBV9
D gene: NA
CDR3 DNA: TGTGCCAGCAGCGTAGATACCTCCTACGAGCAGTACTTC
CDR3 protein: CASSVDTSYEQYF

clone size: NA
J gene: TRBJ2-7
V gene: TRBV4-3
D gene: TRBD2
CDR3 DNA: TGCGCCAGCAGCCAAGACTTTAGCGGGAGACCCCACTCCTACGAGCAGTACTTC
CDR3 protein: CASSQDFSGRPHSYEQYF

clone size: NA
J gene: TRBJ2-7
V gene: TRBV4-2
D gene: TRBD1
CDR3 DNA: TGTGCCAGCAGCCAAGCACACCAGGGGGCGTACGAGCAGTACTTC
CDR3 protein: CASSQAHQGAYEQYF

clone size: NA
J gene: TRBJ2-1
V gene: TRBV4-3
D gene: NA
CDR3 DNA: TGCGCCAGCAGCCAAGATCGTGCGACTAGCTACAATGAGCAGTTCTTC
CDR3 protein: CASSQDRATSYNEQFF

clone size: few
J gene: TRBJ1-1
V gene: TRBV11-1
D gene: TRBD1
CDR3 DNA: TGTGCCAGCTACCAGTCTCCCAGGGGGCGCAGGGGCACTGAAGCTTTCTTT
CDR3 protein: CASYQSPRGRRGTEAFF

clone size: few
J gene: TRBJ1-2
V gene: TRBV10-3
D gene: NA
CDR3 DNA: TGTGCCATCAGTGAGTCGATGGGGGTGGATGGCTACACCTTC
CDR3 protein: CAISESMGVDGYTF

clone size: NA
J gene: TRBJ1-2
V gene: TRBV19
D gene: NA
CDR3 DNA: TGTGCCAGCAGGACCAGGATCTATGGCTACACCTTC
CDR3 protein: CASRTRIYGYTF

clone size: once
J gene: TRBJ2-5
V gene: TRBV7-2
D gene: NA
CDR3 DNA: TGTGCCAGCAGCTTCCACGACGGGGGGCTAGAGACCCAGTACTTC
CDR3 protein: CASSFHDGGLETQYF

clone size: NA
J gene: TRBJ2-1
V gene: TRBV5-4
D gene: TRBD2
CDR3 DNA: TGTGCCAGCAGCCCAACACGGAGACTAGCGGGAGTGTCGGATGAGCAGTTCTTC
CDR3 protein: CASSPTRRLAGVSDEQFF

clone size: NA
J gene: TRBJ1-5
V gene: TRBV10-2
D gene: TRBD1
CDR3 DNA: TGCGCCAGCAGTGACTCCGGGACAGGGGGTTATCAGCCCCAGCATTTT
CDR3 protein: CASSDSGTGGYQPQHF

clone size: NA
J gene: TRBJ1-1
V gene: TRBV2
D gene: TRBD1
CDR3 DNA: TGTGCCAGCAGTCCGGACAGGGGTATACAGCGAGCTTTCTTT
CDR3 protein: CASSPDRGIQRAFF

clone size: NA
J gene: TRBJ2-5
V gene: TRBV7-7
D gene: TRBD1
CDR3 DNA: TGTGCCAGCAGCAGGGACAGAAAAGAGACCCAGTACTTC
CDR3 protein: CASSRDRKETQYF

clone size: few
J gene: TRBJ2-7
V gene: TRBV4-1
D gene: TRBD2
CDR3 DNA: TGCGCCAGCAGCCAAGGGACTAGCTACGAGCAGTACTTC
CDR3 protein: CASSQGTSYEQYF

clone size: NA
J gene: TRBJ2-7
V gene: TRBV7-9
D gene: NA
CDR3 DNA: TGTGCCAGCAGCTTCCACCCGTCATATTACGAGCAGTACTTC
CDR3 protein: CASSFHPSYYEQYF

clone size: NA
J gene: TRBJ1-2
V gene: TRBV7-2
D gene: NA
CDR3 DNA: TGTGCCAGCAGCTCCCTCGGTGTTCGCTATGGCTACACCTTC
CDR3 protein: CASSSLGVRYGYTF

clone size: once
J gene: TRBJ1-1
V gene: TRBV9
D gene: NA
CDR3 DNA: TGTGCCAGCAGCGTAGCGGGATGGGGGAGCGGAAACACTGAAGCTTTCTTT
CDR3 protein: CASSVAGWGSGNTEAFF

clone size: NA
J gene: TRBJ2-4
V gene: TRBV7-2
D gene: NA
CDR3 DNA: TGTGCCAGCAGCTCCACCCGCGGAGTGGCCAAAAACATTCAGTACTTC
CDR3 protein: CASSSTRGVAKNIQYF

clone size: NA
J gene: TRBJ1-1
V gene: TRBV5-4
D gene: NA
CDR3 DNA: TGTGCCAGCAGCTTGGGGGCTGAAGCTTTCTTT
CDR3 protein: CASSLGAEAFF

clone size: once
J gene: TRBJ2-1
V gene: TRBV28
D gene: TRBD2
CDR3 DNA: TGTGCCAGCAGGAAACTAGCGGGAGGGCCAAGTGAGCAGTTCTTC
CDR3 protein: CASRKLAGGPSEQFF

clone size: few
J gene: TRBJ2-3
V gene: TRBV7-2
D gene: NA
CDR3 DNA: TGTGCCAGCAGCTTAGAAGGCGTTGGCACAGATACGCAGTATTTT
CDR3 protein: CASSLEGVGTDTQYF

clone size: NA
J gene: TRBJ2-7
V gene: TRBV18
D gene: NA
CDR3 DNA: TGTGCCAGCTCACCGCCGGAGGGGGTAGGCTACGAGCAGTACTTC
CDR3 protein: CASSPPEGVGYEQYF

clone size: NA
J gene: TRBJ2-7
V gene: TRBV7-2
D gene: TRBD2
CDR3 DNA: TGTGCCAGCAGCTGGTTAGCGGGAGGCCACTACGAGCAGTACTTC
CDR3 protein: CASSWLAGGHYEQYF

clone size: NA
J gene: TRBJ2-1
V gene: TRBV5-4
D gene: NA
CDR3 DNA: TGTGCCAGCAGCTTGGGCCTAGCGATCTACAATGAGCAGTTCTTC
CDR3 protein: CASSLGLAIYNEQFF

clone size: NA
J gene: TRBJ1-2
V gene: TRBV18
D gene: NA
CDR3 DNA: TGTGCCAGCTCACCAACGAAGGACCTTGGGTATGGCTACACCTTC
CDR3 protein: CASSPTKDLGYGYTF

clone size: NA
J gene: TRBJ2-1
V gene: TRBV6-6
D gene: NA
CDR3 DNA: TGTGCCAGCAGCCCTAAGAGTCACGAGCAGTTCTTC
CDR3 protein: CASSPKSHEQFF

clone size: NA
J gene: TRBJ2-1
V gene: TRBV4-3
D gene: NA
CDR3 DNA: TGCGCCAGCAGCCAAGACGACCTTACAAACCCCTACAATGAGCAGTTCTTC
CDR3 protein: CASSQDDLTNPYNEQFF

clone size: NA
J gene: TRBJ1-4
V gene: TRBV4-1
D gene: NA
CDR3 DNA: TGCGCCAGCAGCCAAGTAGGTTCTAATGAAAAACTGTTTTTT
CDR3 protein: CASSQVGSNEKLFF

clone size: few
J gene: TRBJ1-1
V gene: TRBV7-7
D gene: NA
CDR3 DNA: TGTGCCAGCTCCACCTCGAGGGATACTGAAGCTTTCTTT
CDR3 protein: CASSTSRDTEAFF

clone size: NA
J gene: TRBJ2-1
V gene: TRBV7-2
D gene: NA
CDR3 DNA: TGTGCCAGCAGCAAGGGGGGGTCCTACAATGAGCAGTTCTTC
CDR3 protein: CASSKGGSYNEQFF

clone size: NA
J gene: TRBJ2-1
V gene: TRBV4-3
D gene: NA
CDR3 DNA: TGCGCCAGCAACGTGAGAATAGCGGCGGACAATGAGCAGTTCTTC
CDR3 protein: CASNVRIAADNEQFF

clone size: few
J gene: TRBJ1-2
V gene: TRBV29-1
D gene: NA
CDR3 DNA: TGCAGCGCCAGTCGGGGGGGCGACTATGGCTACACCTTC
CDR3 protein: CSASRGGDYGYTF

clone size: NA
J gene: TRBJ2-2
V gene: TRBV2
D gene: NA
CDR3 DNA: TGTGCCAGCAGTGTGACTCAGGGGTTAGGGAACACCGGGGAGCTGTTTTTT
CDR3 protein: CASSVTQGLGNTGELFF

clone size: few
J gene: TRBJ1-1
V gene: TRBV4-2
D gene: NA
CDR3 DNA: TGTGCCAGCAGCCAACTACAGGGTCTGAACACTGAAGCTTTCTTT
CDR3 protein: CASSQLQGLNTEAFF

clone size: NA
J gene: TRBJ2-3
V gene: TRBV5-1
D gene: TRBD2
CDR3 DNA: TGCGCCAGCAGCCCGGGACTAGCGGGAGGGAGCACAGATACGCAGTATTTT
CDR3 protein: CASSPGLAGGSTDTQYF

clone size: once
J gene: TRBJ2-7
V gene: TRBV25-1
D gene: TRBD2
CDR3 DNA: TGTGCCAGCAGTGCTCCTAGCGGGATTTTTGACTTC
CDR3 protein: CASSAPSGIFDF

clone size: NA
J gene: TRBJ2-4
V gene: TRBV7-9
D gene: NA
CDR3 DNA: TGTGCCAGCAGCTTAGTAGGGGTTAGGATTCAGTACTTC
CDR3 protein: CASSLVGVRIQYF

clone size: NA
J gene: TRBJ2-1
V gene: TRBV27
D gene: TRBD2
CDR3 DNA: TGTGCCACGCGGGCTAGCGGGAGGTACTCCTACAATGAGCAGTTCTTC
CDR3 protein: CATRASGRYSYNEQFF

clone size: NA
J gene: TRBJ2-2
V gene: TRBV27
D gene: TRBD2
CDR3 DNA: TGTGCCAGCAGTTTAAACGGGAGGGCCACCGGGGAGCTGTTTTTT
CDR3 protein: CASSLNGRATGELFF